This TCR beta chain was sequenced during a study of control samples from healthy donors and cancer patients. Generated by immunoSEQ multiplex PCR, the TCRdb table keeps only in-frame clones and is missing some. This sample yields roughly 120,000 clones, of which approximately 90% are seen a single time; 15% to 20% belongs to the top ten. Sequencing was performed on blood. This receptor was taken from a woman in her forties or fifties in good health.

CDR3 sequence: CASSVLSLGISTEAFF. The DNA of the CDR3 is TGCGCCAGCAGTGTCCTTTCGTTGGGGATCAGCACTGAAGCTTTCTTT. V gene TRBV5-1 combines with J gene TRBJ1-1; D is unresolved. The CDR3 contains 16 residues. Germline loops: CDR1 SGHRS, CDR2 YFSETQ. Deletions cut 5 bases from V and 4 bases from J, with 21 bases between.